This T cell receptor beta chain was observed in a study of CD8 T cells in Susac syndrome. As for the study in general: Blood was drawn from Susac syndrome patients while they were therapy-naive, on corticosteroids, or on intravenous immunoglobulin alone.

Sequencing targeted TCR beta in blood CD8+ and CD4+ T cells. V trimming: 6 bases; J trimming: 2 bases; junction bases outside the gene matches: 11. Germline V gene lookup returns CDR1 DFQATT and CDR2 SNEGSKA (reference sequence). The CDR3 is 15 amino acids. Random hexamers served to reverse transcribe roughly 0.5 to 1 ug RNA. In TCRdb, the immunoSEQ multiplex PCR reads were re-called with MiXCR into one record per CDR3 protein. The profile shows over 150,000 distinct CDR3 sequences, about 96% of them singletons. This sequence was found in a human donor with Susac syndrome. The material sequenced was CD4+ T cells from PBMCs. This chain links TRBV20-1 with TRBJ2-7; 9 nucleotides line up with TRBD2. The CDR3 loop is CSAPVTSGDPYEQYF. Written as DNA, the CDR3 is TGCAGTGCCCCCGTGACTAGCGGCGATCCCTACGAGCAGTACTTC.